These T cell receptor beta chains were read from a single sample in a study of immune evolution from preneoplasia to lung adenocarcinoma. The method was immunoSEQ multiplex PCR; TCRdb's version includes in-frame clones alone and lacks a portion of them. The top ten clones hold roughly 3.4% of a sample with more than 9,000 clones, 80% to 90% of them seen once. The sample comprised FFPE minimally invasive lung adenocarcinoma tissue. Receptors originate from a person between 65 and 79 years old with lung adenocarcinoma. CDR3s include the opening cysteine and the closing phenylalanine or tryptophan. D genes are given only for firm matches. Rows give clone size only sometimes, using once, few, many, or a class for an expanded clone.

j_call	d_call	cdr3_length	v_call	clone_size	cdr3_nt	cdr3_aa
TRBJ2-3	TRBD2	15	TRBV11-3	-	TGTGCCAGCAGCTTAGAAGCGGGAGTGGCAGATACGCAGTATTTT	CASSLEAGVADTQYF
TRBJ1-1	-	14	TRBV5-1	-	TGCGCCAGCAGCTTGGACAGATCGAGGACTGAAGCTTTCTTT	CASSLDRSRTEAFF
TRBJ2-5	TRBD2	12	TRBV29-1	once	TGCAGCGTTGAACTAGCGGGGGAGACCCAGTACTTC	CSVELAGETQYF
TRBJ2-5	-	13	TRBV5-1	-	TGCGCCAGCAGCTTGTATCTTGGGGAGACCCAGTACTTC	CASSLYLGETQYF
TRBJ1-5	-	16	TRBV6-1	-	TGTGCCAGCAGTGAGAGGAAGGGGGATAGCAATCAGCCCCAGCATTTT	CASSERKGDSNQPQHF
TRBJ2-2	-	13	TRBV5-6	-	TGTGCCAGCAGCTTAATCGGGGCCGGGGAGCTGTTTTTT	CASSLIGAGELFF
TRBJ2-7	TRBD1	14	TRBV2	-	TGTGCCAGCATCGTGGACAGGATCCACTACGAGCAGTACTTC	CASIVDRIHYEQYF
TRBJ2-7	-	14	TRBV14	few	TGTGCCAGCAGCCAAGATGATGCGAGGCACGAGCAGTACTTC	CASSQDDARHEQYF
TRBJ1-6	-	14	TRBV30	-	TGTGCCTGTGCGGGGGCCGCCTATAATTCACCCCTCCACTTT	CACAGAAYNSPLHF
TRBJ1-5	-	17	TRBV21-1	-	TGTGCCAGCAGCACCAAGGGACAGGTCTTTAGCAATCAGCCCCAGCATTTT	CASSTKGQVFSNQPQHF
TRBJ2-7	-	14	TRBV6-5	-	TGTGCCAGCAGTCTACAGAGATTTACCTACGAGCAGTACTTC	CASSLQRFTYEQYF
TRBJ1-6	TRBD1	15	TRBV6-5	-	TGTGCCAGCCAGGGGGGAGGGGCGCTTAATTCACCCCTCCACTTT	CASQGGGALNSPLHF
TRBJ2-7	-	13	TRBV4-1	-	TGCGCCAGCAGCCAGCCTGACACCTACGAGCAGTACTTC	CASSQPDTYEQYF
TRBJ1-2	-	14	TRBV6-5	few	TGTGCCAGCAGGGGAACAGGGCGGGGTGGGGGCTACACCTTC	CASRGTGRGGGYTF
TRBJ2-3	TRBD1	16	TRBV29-1	few	TGCAGCGTGGGGGTCCGAGGGGGCGGAAGCACAGATACGCAGTATTTT	CSVGVRGGGSTDTQYF
TRBJ2-1	-	17	TRBV7-3	-	TGTGCCAGCAGCCTAGGGGGCAGTCGCGGGGGGAAGGTTGAGCAGTTCTTC	CASSLGGSRGGKVEQFF
TRBJ1-2	-	14	TRBV5-6	-	TGTGCCAGCAGCTTCCCTACGGCCGGCTATGGCTACACCTTC	CASSFPTAGYGYTF
TRBJ2-7	-	14	TRBV5-8	-	TGTGCCAGCAGCTTGAGGCGACAGGCCTACGAGCAGTACTTC	CASSLRRQAYEQYF
TRBJ2-3	TRBD2	17	TRBV4-1	once	TGCGCCAGCAGCCAAGACGGGGCGGGGGGCCCCACAGATACGCAGTATTTT	CASSQDGAGGPTDTQYF
TRBJ2-2	-	16	TRBV5-6	-	TGTGCCAGCAGCTTGCCAGGCGGAGGTTACACCGGGGAGCTGTTTTTT	CASSLPGGGYTGELFF
TRBJ2-4	-	12	TRBV6-6	-	TGTGCCAGCAGTTACTCCAGGGACATTCAGTACTTC	CASSYSRDIQYF
TRBJ1-5	-	14	TRBV6-6	once	TGTGCCAGCACCAAAGGGGCAGGGAAACGGCCCCAGCATTTT	CASTKGAGKRPQHF
TRBJ1-3	TRBD1	13	TRBV27	-	TGTGCCAGCAGGGACAGGGCTGGAAACACCATATATTTT	CASRDRAGNTIYF
TRBJ1-1	-	13	TRBV27	-	TGTGCCAGCAGCATAGGGGGGTACACTGAAGCTTTCTTT	CASSIGGYTEAFF
TRBJ1-2	-	15	TRBV28	-	TGTGCCAACAGTCGTTCCGGGACGGGGGAGGGTGGCTACACCTTC	CANSRSGTGEGGYTF
TRBJ1-1	-	13	TRBV29-1	-	TGCAGCCCTAACCTAAGGGGGAACACTGAAGCTTTCTTT	CSPNLRGNTEAFF
TRBJ1-1	TRBD1	13	TRBV18	-	TGTGCCAGCTCCGAGACAGGGGGATCCGAAGCTTTCTTT	CASSETGGSEAFF
TRBJ1-1	-	14	TRBV28	-	TGTGCCAGCAGCGTAACAGGGATCAACACTGAAGCTTTCTTT	CASSVTGINTEAFF
TRBJ2-1	TRBD1	15	TRBV5-1	-	TGCGCCAGCAGAACAGGGGGAATATCCTACAATGAGCAGTTCTTC	CASRTGGISYNEQFF
TRBJ2-7	TRBD2	15	TRBV6-1	-	TGTGCCAGCAGTGAACCCGGACTAGTGGCCTACGAGCAGTACTTC	CASSEPGLVAYEQYF
TRBJ1-1	-	16	TRBV5-6	-	TGTGCCAGCAGCTTTATTTTGTCCGGCAGAAACACTGAAGCTTTCTTT	CASSFILSGRNTEAFF
TRBJ1-1	-	13	TRBV10-3	-	TGTGCCATCAAGTCGGAGGTAGGGACTGAAGCTTTCTTT	CAIKSEVGTEAFF
TRBJ2-1	TRBD1	13	TRBV11-3	-	TGTGCCAGCAGCTTAGCGAGGGGGCATGAGCAGTTCTTC	CASSLARGHEQFF
TRBJ2-6	-	15	TRBV6-6	-	TGTGCCAGCGTCAGAATAAGCTCTGGGGCCAACGTCCTGACTTTC	CASVRISSGANVLTF
TRBJ1-6	-	17	TRBV5-1	once	TGCGCCAGCAGCTTTGGCCTTACCAGCTCCTATAATTCACCCCTCCACTTT	CASSFGLTSSYNSPLHF
TRBJ2-7	-	13	TRBV10-1	-	TGCGCCAGCAGTGAGTCTCCCTACCACGAGCAGTACTTC	CASSESPYHEQYF
TRBJ2-7	-	14	TRBV2	-	TGTGCCAGCGCTACAGATAAGGGCCCGTACGAGCAGTACTTC	CASATDKGPYEQYF
TRBJ1-2	TRBD1	15	TRBV5-1	-	TGCGCCAGCAGCACGGGGACAGGGGGTTACTATGGCTACACCTTC	CASSTGTGGYYGYTF
TRBJ1-2	-	12	TRBV5-1	-	TGCGCCAGCAGCTTGGGACAGAAGGGCTACACCTTC	CASSLGQKGYTF
TRBJ1-3	-	16	TRBV2	-	TGTGCCAGCAGTGACCCATCCAGTAACTCTGGAAACACCATATATTTT	CASSDPSSNSGNTIYF
TRBJ1-5	-	15	TRBV27	-	TGTGCCAGCAGTTTAGAGGGTGTGGGCAATCAGCCCCAGCATTTT	CASSLEGVGNQPQHF
TRBJ1-1	-	12	TRBV5-8	-	TGTGCCAGCAGCCCCCTGGGACGGGAAGCTTTCTTT	CASSPLGREAFF
TRBJ1-1	-	11	TRBV2	-	TGTGCCAGCAGGAGGGGTACTGAAGCTTTCTTT	CASRRGTEAFF